A single sample gave rise to the 9 T cell receptor beta chains below, sequenced in a study of regulatory T cells in long-lasting Graves disease. Time point meaning: newly diagnosed GD, antithyroid drugs for less than 3 months. RNA from PBMCs was the source of the TCR library. Library construction for TCR beta used iRepertoire HTBI primers and Arm-PCR of CDR3 regions. TCRdb fed the multiplex PCR reads into MiXCR, producing one record per CDR3 protein. The table has about 610,000 distinct CDR3 sequences, 15% to 20% seen once. The same data also contributed to another study, on T cells in Graves' hyperthyroidism and ophthalmopathy.

Sequencing was performed on peripheral blood mononuclear cells (PBMCs), taken at new diagnosis, from a patient treated with antithyroid drugs. The receptors stem from a man aged 18 to 29 with Graves disease.

The chain combines TRBV20-1 with TRBJ1-4, with a tentative D call TRBD1 (5 bases). The V gene lost 0 bases and the J gene lost 7 bases, with 12 bases spanning the gap. Germline CDR1 and CDR2: DFQATT and SNEGSKA (reference sequence). This CDR3 is 14 amino acids long. The CDR3 loop reads CSARDRAGFEKLFF. The CDR3 coding sequence is TGCAGTGCTAGAGATCGGGCAGGGTTTGAAAAACTGTTTTTT.

This clonotype has more than one count but fewer than ten. The chain couples TRBV12-3 or TRBV12-4 to TRBJ1-3; no clear D. This CDR3 is built from 13 residues. Trimming shortened V by 3 bases and J by 2 bases, and 5 bases separated the two germline ends. In DNA, the CDR3 is TGTGCCAGCAGTTTCCAGGCTGGAAACACCATATATTTT. Its protein product is CASSFQAGNTIYF.

This clonotype appeared a single time. The chain is built from TRBV6-1 and TRBJ2-7; D call uncertain. V was trimmed by 8 bases and J by 4 bases, leaving 12 bases between them. CDR3 size: 12 residues. Germline CDR1 reads MNHNS; CDR2 reads SASEGT. The CDR3 nucleotides read TGTGCCAGCGGGCTGCAGGAGTACGAGCAGTACTTC. It translates to CASGLQEYEQYF.

J is TRBJ1-1 and V is TRBV25-1; the D is unclear. V lost 1 base and J 3 bases, leaving 12 bases between the germline ends. There are 15 residues in the CDR3. Per germline, CDR1 MGHDK and CDR2 SYGVNS. The CDR3 loop is CASSELGMTYTEAFF. The DNA of the CDR3 is TGTGCCAGCAGTGAATTGGGCATGACGTACACTGAAGCTTTCTTT.

This sequence joins TRBV11-2 and TRBJ2-1; D is unresolved. This CDR3 has 13 amino acids. From germline, CDR1 is SGHAT and CDR2 FQNNGV. The V end was cut by 7 bases, the J end by 4 bases, with 11 bases between. CDR3: CASKVGWYNEQFF. The CDR3 DNA is TGTGCCAGCAAGGTAGGTTGGTACAATGAGCAGTTCTTC. Looking up the rest from reference TRBV11-2 and TRBJ2-1 gives the full variable domain: EAGVAQSPRYKIIEKRQSVAFWCNPISGHATLYWYQQILGQGPKLLIQFQNNGVVDDSQLPKDRFSAERLKGVDSTLKIQPAKLEDSAVYLCASKVGWYNEQFFGPGTRLTVL.

This clonotype was recorded at least ten times. This chain links TRBV12-3 or TRBV12-4 with TRBJ2-7, with TRBD2 matching over 10 bases. CDR3 size: 14 residues. J gave up 1 base and V 6 bases, and 3 bases lay outside the gene matches. Written as DNA, the CDR3 is TGTGCCAGCAGGATGACTAGCGGGTCCTACGAGCAGTACTTC. Translation: CASRMTSGSYEQYF.

In this sample, this clonotype turned up many times. The rearrangement uses TRBV12-3 or TRBV12-4 and TRBJ1-4, with D perhaps TRBD1 (5 bases). The CDR3 spans 17 residues. The V and J ends lost 6 bases and 3 bases respectively, with 20 bases between them. CDR3 in amino acids: CASSPGTPGISNEKLFF. DNA for the CDR3: TGTGCCAGCAGCCCCGGGACTCCTGGGATATCTAATGAAAAACTGTTTTTT.

V and J are TRBV3-1 and TRBJ1-2; possible D gene TRBD1, 5 bases. The germline V and J ends were trimmed by 3 bases and 4 bases, with 18 bases remaining between them. Germline CDR1 is LGHDT and CDR2 is YNNKEL (reference sequence). This CDR3 comprises 16 residues. The CDR3 here is CASSQAGATGRYGYTF. In nucleotides, the CDR3 is TGTGCCAGCAGCCAGGCCGGCGCTACGGGGCGCTATGGCTACACCTTC. Based on the CDR3 plus reference TRBV3-1 and TRBJ1-2, the full variable domain is DTAVSQTPKYLVTQMGNDKSIKCEQNLGHDTMYWYKQDSKKFLKIMFSYNNKELIINETVPNRFSPKSPDKAHLNLHINSLELGDSAVYFCASSQAGATGRYGYTFGSGTRLTVV.

Ten or more counts support this clonotype. The genes are TRBV5-1 and TRBJ2-7; 8 bases fit TRBD1. J lost 2 bases, V lost 0 bases, and 7 bases had no gene match. CDR3 length: 16 amino acids. CDR1 is SGHRS, CDR2 YFSETQ, per germline. CDR3 sequence reads: CASSLGGQTGAYEQYF. The CDR3 coding sequence is TGCGCCAGCAGCTTGGGGGGGCAGACAGGGGCCTACGAGCAGTACTTC.